This TCR beta chain was identified during a study of cytomegalovirus exposure and HLA in healthy donors. Study information: Later analysis reported that the roughly 120 validation repertoires shared the platform of the 500 to 850 first-cohort repertoires.

CDR1 and CDR2 from the germline V gene are MDHEN and SYDVKM. The CDR3 has 20 amino acids. Trimming removed 3 bases at V and 0 bases at J, with 25 bases between. Details on this clone: The antigen remains undetermined.

The table came from immunoSEQ multiplex PCR; TCRdb's copy has only in-frame clones and leaves some out. The sample includes about 70,000 clones, 94% of them seen just once. Overall study findings and caveats: Most TCR sequences showed up rarely, but some public TCRs showed up in many donors.

Separate from the roughly 630-subject first cohort was the approximately 130-subject validation cohort, to which the donors belonged. The chain is built from TRBV28 and TRBJ2-3; TRBD2 might be the D (5 bases). The specimen was PBMCs. The TCR originated in a man between 18 and 35 years old in good health and CMV-seropositive. The CDR3 is CASSFPGVVSEGSSTDTQYF. The CDR3 bases are TGTGCCAGCAGTTTTCCCGGTGTAGTTAGCGAGGGATCTAGCACAGATACGCAGTATTTT.